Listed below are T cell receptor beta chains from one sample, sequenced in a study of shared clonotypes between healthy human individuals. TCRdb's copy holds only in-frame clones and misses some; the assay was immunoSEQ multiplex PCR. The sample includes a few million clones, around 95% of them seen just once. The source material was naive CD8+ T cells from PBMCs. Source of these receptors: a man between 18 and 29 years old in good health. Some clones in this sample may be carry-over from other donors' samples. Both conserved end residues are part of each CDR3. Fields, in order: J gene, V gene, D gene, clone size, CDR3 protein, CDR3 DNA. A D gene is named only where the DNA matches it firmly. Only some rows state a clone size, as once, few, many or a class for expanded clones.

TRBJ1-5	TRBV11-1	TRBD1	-	CASSADRDQPQHF	TGTGCCAGCAGCGCGGACAGGGATCAGCCCCAGCATTTT
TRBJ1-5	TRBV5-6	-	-	CASSLLRYSNQPQHF	TGTGCCAGCAGCTTGCTCAGGTATAGCAATCAGCCCCAGCATTTT
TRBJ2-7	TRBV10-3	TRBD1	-	CAISAWDRAIYEQYF	TGTGCCATCAGCGCCTGGGACAGGGCTATTTACGAGCAGTACTTC
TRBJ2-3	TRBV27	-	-	CASTYLGGSDTQYF	TGTGCCAGCACCTACCTAGGGGGGTCAGATACGCAGTATTTT
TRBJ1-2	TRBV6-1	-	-	CASSGRGHGYTF	TGTGCCAGCAGTGGCAGGGGTCATGGCTACACCTTC
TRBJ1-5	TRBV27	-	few	CASSLSNNQPQHF	TGTGCCAGCAGTTTAAGCAACAATCAGCCCCAGCATTTT
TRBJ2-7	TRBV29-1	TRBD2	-	CSGTSGAYEQYF	TGCAGCGGGACTAGCGGCGCCTACGAGCAGTACTTC
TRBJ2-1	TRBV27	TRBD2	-	CASSLFPSGSYNEQFF	TGTGCCAGCAGTTTATTTCCTAGCGGGTCCTACAATGAGCAGTTCTTC
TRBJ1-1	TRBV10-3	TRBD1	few	CAISESGQGTEAFF	TGTGCCATCAGTGAATCGGGACAGGGCACTGAAGCTTTCTTT
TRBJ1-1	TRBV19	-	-	CASSPRQLNTEAFF	TGTGCCAGTAGTCCACGACAGCTGAACACTGAAGCTTTCTTT
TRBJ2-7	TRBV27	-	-	CASSLGGEQYF	TGTGCCAGCAGTCTAGGTGGCGAGCAGTACTTC
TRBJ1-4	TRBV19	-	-	CASSIGRTREKLFF	TGTGCCAGTAGTATAGGACGGACACGGGAAAAACTGTTTTTT
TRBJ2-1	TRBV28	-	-	CASSLNPTASPSYEQFF	TGTGCCAGCAGCCTAAACCCGACAGCCTCTCCGAGTTATGAGCAGTTCTTC
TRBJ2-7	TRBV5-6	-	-	CASSSLGEQYF	TGTGCCAGCAGCTCGCTGGGCGAGCAGTACTTC
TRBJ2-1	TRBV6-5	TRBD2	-	CASSYEGLGYNEQFF	TGTGCCAGCAGTTACGAGGGACTAGGTTACAATGAGCAGTTCTTC
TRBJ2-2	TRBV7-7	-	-	CASSLAGTRNTGELFF	TGTGCCAGCAGCTTAGCCGGGACGAGAAACACCGGGGAGCTGTTTTTT
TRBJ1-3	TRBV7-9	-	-	CASSLRIRPGNTIYF	TGTGCCAGCAGCCTCCGGATCCGGCCTGGAAACACCATATATTTT
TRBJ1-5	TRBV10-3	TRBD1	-	CAISGEGDRGLNQPQHF	TGTGCCATCAGCGGAGAGGGGGACAGGGGGCTAAATCAGCCCCAGCATTTT
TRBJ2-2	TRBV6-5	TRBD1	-	CASSNRGPGELFF	TGTGCCAGCAGCAACAGGGGGCCCGGGGAGCTGTTTTTT
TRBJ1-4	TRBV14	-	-	CASSQIWWKLFF	TGTGCCAGCAGCCAAATTTGGTGGAAACTGTTTTTT
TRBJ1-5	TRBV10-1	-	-	CASRDTEGTQPQHF	TGCGCCAGCAGGGACACCGAGGGTACCCAGCCCCAGCATTTT
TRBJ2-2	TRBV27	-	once	CASSSRQAMNTGELFF	TGTGCCAGCAGCTCCCGACAGGCCATGAACACCGGGGAGCTGTTTTTT
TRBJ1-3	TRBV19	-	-	CASSMDYSGGGGNTIYF	TGTGCCAGTAGTATGGACTACTCCGGCGGTGGGGGAAACACCATATATTTT
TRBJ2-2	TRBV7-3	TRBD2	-	CASSPGLAGVGELFF	TGTGCCAGCAGCCCCGGACTAGCGGGTGTCGGGGAGCTGTTTTTT
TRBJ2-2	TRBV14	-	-	CASSQDRGSGELFF	TGTGCCAGCAGCCAAGACCGGGGATCCGGGGAGCTGTTTTTT
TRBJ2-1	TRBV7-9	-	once	CASRPEGQGGNEQFF	TGTGCCAGCAGACCGGAGGGCCAGGGGGGCAATGAGCAGTTCTTC
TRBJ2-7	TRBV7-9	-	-	CASSLVAGTSYEQYF	TGTGCCAGCAGCTTAGTTGCGGGGACCTCCTACGAGCAGTACTTC
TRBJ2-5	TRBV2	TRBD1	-	CASSDGQGTETQYF	TGTGCCAGCAGTGACGGACAGGGGACGGAGACCCAGTACTTC
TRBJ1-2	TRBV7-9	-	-	CARTFPNREGYTF	TGTGCCAGAACCTTTCCCAACAGGGAGGGCTACACCTTC
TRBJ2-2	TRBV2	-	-	CASSEALTGELFF	TGTGCCAGCAGTGAGGCCCTGACCGGGGAGCTGTTTTTT
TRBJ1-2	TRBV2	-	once	CASGGLGIGGYTF	TGTGCCAGCGGGGGGTTGGGAATTGGTGGCTACACCTTC
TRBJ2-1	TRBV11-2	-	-	CASSQTTALDFHEQFF	TGTGCCAGCAGCCAAACTACGGCGCTCGACTTTCATGAGCAGTTCTTC
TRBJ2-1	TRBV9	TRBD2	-	CASSVGGLAGFSYNEQFF	TGTGCCAGCAGCGTAGGGGGGTTAGCGGGATTCTCCTACAATGAGCAGTTCTTC
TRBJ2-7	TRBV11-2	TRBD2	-	CASSLAGDYEQYF	TGTGCCAGCAGTCTAGCGGGTGACTACGAGCAGTACTTC
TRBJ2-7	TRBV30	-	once	CAWGPASRREQYF	TGTGCCTGGGGGCCGGCTAGTCGCCGCGAGCAGTACTTC
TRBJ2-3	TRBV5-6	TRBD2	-	CASSDGTSGRIGTDTQYF	TGTGCCAGCAGCGACGGGACTAGCGGGAGAATTGGCACAGATACGCAGTATTTT
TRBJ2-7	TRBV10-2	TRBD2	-	CASSELVAGVIDEQYF	TGCGCCAGCAGTGAGTTAGTAGCGGGAGTTATCGACGAGCAGTACTTC
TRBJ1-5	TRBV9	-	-	CASSGGVEWQPQHF	TGTGCCAGCAGCGGGGGAGTTGAATGGCAGCCCCAGCATTTT
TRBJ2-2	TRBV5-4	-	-	CASSSLSRGSGELFF	TGTGCCAGCAGCTCGCTATCGAGGGGCTCCGGGGAGCTGTTTTTT
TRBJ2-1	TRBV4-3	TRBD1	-	CASSPSLGQGTYNEQFF	TGCGCCAGCAGCCCATCTTTGGGACAGGGGACCTACAATGAGCAGTTCTTC
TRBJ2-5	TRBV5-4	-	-	CASSKNERETQYF	TGTGCCAGCAGCAAGAACGAGAGGGAGACCCAGTACTTC
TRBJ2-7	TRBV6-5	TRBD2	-	CASSRLAGNSYEQYF	TGTGCCAGCAGTCGACTAGCGGGAAATTCCTACGAGCAGTACTTC
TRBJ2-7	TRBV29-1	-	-	CSVSGTLAPYEQYF	TGCAGCGTTTCCGGGACACTGGCCCCCTACGAGCAGTACTTC
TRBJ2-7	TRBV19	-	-	CASSISLAYEQYF	TGTGCCAGTAGTATTAGTTTGGCCTACGAGCAGTACTTC